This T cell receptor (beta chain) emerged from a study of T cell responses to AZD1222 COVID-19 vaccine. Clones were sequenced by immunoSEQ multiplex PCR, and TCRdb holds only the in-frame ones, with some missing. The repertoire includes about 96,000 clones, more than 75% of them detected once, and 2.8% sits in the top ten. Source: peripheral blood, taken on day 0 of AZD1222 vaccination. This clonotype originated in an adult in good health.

CDR3 nucleotide sequence: TGTGCCAGCAGCTTAGGGGCAGGGAGGCCTAATTCACCCCTCCACTTT. Amino acid sequence: CASSLGAGRPNSPLHF. This rearrangement joins TRBV5-6 to TRBJ1-6, with D maybe TRBD1 (5 bases). Trimming removed 2 bases from V and 6 bases from J, with 15 bases in between. Germline V CDR1 and CDR2: SGHDT, YYEEEE. The CDR3 consists of 16 residues.